These 27 T cell receptor beta chains share one sample of origin, sequenced in a study of metastatic and nonmetastatic thyroid tumors. Each patient came to thyroid surgery without any prior treatment (of any kind). TCRdb recomputed clones from the PCR reads via MiXCR. Of approximately 26,000 clones in the sample, around 25% were seen once. Sequenced material: blood. The receptors originated from a female donor with papillary thyroid cancer or a benign thyroid nodule (not recorded which). Some clones in this sample may be carry-over from other donors' samples.

This chain connects TRBV4-1 to TRBJ1-2; D may be TRBD1 (5 bases). Trimming cost V 1 base and J 7 bases, with 16 bases left between them. The CDR3 loop spans 15 amino acids. Germline lookup yields CDR1 MGHRA and CDR2 YSYEKL. The CDR3 protein is CASSQVIDSSGGYTF. CDR3 DNA sequence: TGCGCCAGCAGCCAAGTTATTGACAGCTCGGGTGGCTACACCTTC.

The gene calls are TRBV20-1 and TRBJ1-1; perhaps TRBD1 as D (6 bases). Germline V gives CDR1 DFQATT, CDR2 SNEGSKA (reference sequence). Trimming took 6 bases from V and 2 from J, leaving 13 bases between them. The length of the CDR3 is 13 residues. The CDR3 protein is CSARTDENTEAFF. CDR3 coding DNA: TGCAGTGCCCGGACAGATGAAAACACTGAAGCTTTCTTT.

This clone rates as medium-sized (0.01 to 0.1%). The rearrangement uses TRBV5-1 and TRBJ2-7; 11 nucleotides agree with TRBD2. CDR3 length: 18 amino acids. Germline CDR1 SGHRS, CDR2 YFSETQ. V gave up 3 bases and J gave up 2 bases; unmatched junction bases: 13. DNA for the CDR3: TGCGCCAGCAGCTCCCGAGGAGCTAGCGGGAGGCCGCCCTACGAGCAGTACTTC. This translates into CASSSRGASGRPPYEQYF.

This clone occurred a few times. The rearrangement uses TRBV19 and TRBJ2-1, with 14 bases aligning to TRBD2. Germline V gene lookup returns CDR1 LNHDA and CDR2 SQIVND (reference sequence). Trimming removed 3 bases from V and 16 bases from J; junction bases left unmatched: 5. The CDR3 length is 13 residues. The CDR3 spells CASSMGTSGSGFF. The DNA of the CDR3 is TGTGCCAGTAGTATGGGGACTAGCGGGAGTGGATTCTTC.

Worth noting for this clone: Germline and junction disagree at one end, which may indicate a read error. The chain links TRBV9 to TRBJ2-3, with 13 bases that match TRBD2. The CDR3 is made up of 16 amino acids. Germline values: CDR1 SGDLS, CDR2 YYNGEE. The CDR3 region has the DNA TGTGCCAGCAGAGGGGGACTAGCGGGAAGCAAAGATACGCAGTATTTT. Protein sequence: CASRGGLAGSKDTQYF.

This clone is medium-sized. This rearrangement joins TRBV19 to TRBJ2-7, with a tentative D call TRBD2 (6 bases). This CDR3 is built from 14 residues. Trimming left V 7 bases short and J 0 bases short, with 13 bases between. The germline V gene encodes CDR1 LNHDA and CDR2 SQIVND (reference sequence). The CDR3 spells CASKVRDHSYEQYF. For the CDR3, the DNA is TGTGCCAGTAAGGTGCGGGACCACTCCTACGAGCAGTACTTC.

The V gene is TRBV20-1, the J gene TRBJ2-7; no definite D call. Germline V gives CDR1 DFQATT, CDR2 SNEGSKA (reference sequence). The CDR3 extends over 11 amino acids. The ends were cut back, 5 bases at V and 12 bases at J, with 17 bases in the middle. The CDR3 DNA sequence: TGCAGTGCTGCCCACGACCGCCGGCCGTACTTC. Protein product: CSAAHDRRPYF.

V and J are TRBV6-1 and TRBJ2-7; D not certain. This CDR3 has 12 amino acids. Germline assignment: CDR1 MNHNS and CDR2 SASEGT. Trimming took off 2 bases at V and 4 bases at J, with 6 bases between the two ends. CDR3 protein: CASSESKYEQYF. CDR3 nucleotides: TGTGCCAGCAGTGAATCGAAGTACGAGCAGTACTTC.

This clone was counted at least ten times. The gene calls are TRBV11-1 and TRBJ2-3, with 8 positions matching TRBD2. V trimming: 5 bases; J trimming: 2 bases; junction bases outside the gene matches: 6. This CDR3 region has 15 residues. Germline lookup yields CDR1 SGHAT and CDR2 FQDESV (reference sequence). The CDR3: CASSLTGGPTDTQYF. The DNA of the CDR3 is TGTGCCAGCAGCCTAACGGGAGGGCCCACAGATACGCAGTATTTT.

This clone has a handful of counts. At one end the junction does not follow the germline gene, possibly because of a read error. This chain links TRBV15 with TRBJ2-2; 8 bases fit TRBD2. The germline V gene encodes CDR1 LNHNV and CDR2 YYDKDF (reference sequence). The CDR3 length is 16 residues. DNA for the CDR3: TGTGCCACCAGCGTAAGGACTAGCCTAAGCACCGGGGAGCTGTTTTTC. This gives the protein CATSVRTSLSTGELFF.

This clone was observed at least ten times. A read error may explain this, as a much larger clone is one base away. V and J are TRBV20-1 and TRBJ2-7, with D tentatively TRBD1 (5 bases). The CDR3 spans 14 residues. CDR1 and CDR2 from the germline V gene are DFQATT and SNEGSKA (reference sequence). Trimming pared 0 bases from V and 3 bases from J, leaving 12 bases between. CDR3 bases: TGCAGTGCTAGAGACACAGGAATTAACTACGAGCAGTACTTC. Its translation is CSARDTGINYEQYF.

This clone was seen many times. The CDR3 sequence is CASSAGTGVSSGANVLTF. The CDR3 nucleotides are TGTGCCAGCAGCGCCGGGACAGGGGTGTCTTCTGGGGCCAACGTCCTGACTTTC. This rearrangement joins TRBV11-1 to TRBJ2-6; 10 bases fit TRBD1. Germline V gene data show CDR1 as SGHAT and CDR2 as FQDESV (reference sequence). The CDR3 is made up of 18 amino acids. V shed 5 bases, J shed 1 base, and the junction held 8 bases outside the gene matches.

Turning to this clone: A much larger clonotype is one base distant, so this may be a read error. As DNA, the CDR3 is TGTGCCGGCAGTTCGGCTCTATCGGACTCTTACAATGAGCAGTTCTTC. Its translation is CAGSSALSDSYNEQFF. This chain joins TRBV12-3 or TRBV12-4 and TRBJ2-1; D is perhaps TRBD2 (5 bases). CDR3 size: 16 residues.

The rearrangement joins TRBV6-5 to TRBJ2-7; 7 nucleotides match TRBD1. Germline CDR1 is MNHEY and CDR2 is SVGAGI. The CDR3 totals 15 residues. Unmatched junction bases numbered 2, after V lost 0 bases and J lost 0 bases. CDR3 region: CASSYSTGSSYEQYF. The CDR3 nucleotides read TGTGCCAGCAGTTACTCGACAGGGAGCTCCTACGAGCAGTACTTC.

On this clone: The junction departs from the called germline gene at one end, perhaps through a read error. This sequence joins TRBV5-5 and TRBJ2-1, with D maybe TRBD2 (6 bases). CDR3 length: 14 amino acids. Germline V CDR1 and CDR2: SGHKS, YYEKEE (reference sequence). The CDR3 nucleotides read TGCGCCAGCAGCTTGGGACTGGCTAACAATGAGAAGTTCTTC. Translating gives CASSLGLANNEKFF. Complete variable domain (other parts from reference TRBV5-5 and TRBJ2-1): DAGVTQSPTHLIKTRGQQVTLRCSPISGHKSVSWYQQVLGQGPQFIFQYYEKEERGRGNFPDRFSARQFPNYSSELNVNALLLGDSALYLCASSLGLANNEKFFGPGTRLTVL.

The rearrangement links TRBV6-2 or TRBV6-3 to TRBJ1-1; D is unclear. The V end was cut by 4 bases, the J end by 11 bases, with 11 bases between. In germline, CDR1 is MNHEY, CDR2 SVGEGT. The CDR3 runs to 11 residues. As DNA, the CDR3 is TGTGCCAGCAGTTTGCCCCCTCGTGCTTTCTTT. Amino acids: CASSLPPRAFF.

The chain carries TRBV28 and TRBJ2-1, with 11 nucleotides matching TRBD2. Germline CDR1 is MDHEN and CDR2 is SYDVKM. V shed 8 bases, J shed 4 bases, and the junction held 16 bases outside the gene matches. CDR3 length: 18 residues. The CDR3 DNA sequence: TGTGCCAGCGGCTCCCTGGGATTAGCGGGAGGGCCTTACAATGAGCAGTTCTTC. Protein sequence: CASGSLGLAGGPYNEQFF.

The chain uses TRBV5-1 and TRBJ2-5, with a possible D match to TRBD2 (6 bases). Germline V gene sequence: CDR1 SGHRS, CDR2 YFSETQ. Trimming shortened V by 3 bases and J by 10 bases, and 19 bases separated the two germline ends. This CDR3 comprises 14 residues. CDR3 DNA sequence: TGCGCCAGCAGCTACGCGGTGGGGGAGGAGGTCCAGTACTTC. Its translation: CASSYAVGEEVQYF.

The genes are TRBV11-2 and TRBJ1-1, with D possibly matching TRBD1 (5 bases). The CDR3 spans 15 residues. Germline CDR1 reads SGHAT; CDR2 reads FQNNGV. V gave up 5 bases and J gave up 2 bases, with 15 bases separating them. The CDR3 is CASSIGTARNTEAFF. The DNA of the CDR3 is TGTGCCAGCAGCATCGGGACGGCGCGAAACACTGAAGCTTTCTTT.

To note about this clone: The same CDR3 arises from other DNA sequences in this sample as well. The V call is TRBV18, the J call TRBJ2-7; 8 nucleotides align to TRBD1. The CDR3 contains 14 residues. Germline loops: CDR1 KGHSH, CDR2 LQKENI. V was clipped by 3 bases and J by 4 bases; unmatched bases: 5. The CDR3 region is CASSPGTGSYEQYF. Written as DNA, the CDR3 is TGTGCCAGCTCACCTGGGACAGGCTCTTACGAGCAGTACTTC.

This clone was recorded at least ten times. This CDR3 reads CASSPISGGQGPLGHNEQFF. DNA for the CDR3: TGTGCCAGCTCACCAATCTCGGGGGGACAGGGACCCCTAGGACACAATGAGCAGTTCTTC. This sequence joins TRBV18 and TRBJ2-1, with 9 bases fitting TRBD1. CDR3 length: 20 amino acids. V lost 2 bases to trimming and J lost 5 bases; unmatched junction nucleotides: 19. Germline CDR1 KGHSH, CDR2 LQKENI.

This chain uses TRBV9 with TRBJ2-1; weak D call: TRBD2 (6 bases). The CDR3 consists of 17 residues. The V end lost 1 base, the J end lost 1 base, and 15 bases lay between the germline ends. Germline V gene data show CDR1 as SGDLS and CDR2 as YYNGEE. The CDR3 coding sequence is TGTGCCAGCAGCGTACGGCGGGATGGCCAATCCTACAATGAGCAGTTCTTC. Its translation: CASSVRRDGQSYNEQFF. Variable domain in full (rest from reference TRBV9 and TRBJ2-1): DSGVTQTPKHLITATGQRVTLRCSPRSGDLSVYWYQQSLDQGLQFLIQYYNGEERAKGNILERFSAQQFPDLHSELNLSSLELGDSALYFCASSVRRDGQSYNEQFFGPGTRLTVL.

The sample holds many counts of this clone. The chain recombines TRBV5-8 with TRBJ2-7, with D unresolved. The germline gives CDR1 SGHTS, CDR2 YDEGEE. The CDR3 sequence is 16 residues long. V was trimmed by 1 base and J by 2 bases, leaving 16 bases between them. The chain's CDR3 is CASSLSDSITPYEQYF. Here the CDR3 DNA reads TGTGCCAGCAGCTTGAGTGATAGTATAACCCCCTACGAGCAGTACTTC.

The sample holds many counts of this clone. V usage is TRBV20-1 and J usage is TRBJ1-1; D gene unclear. The V gene lost 5 bases and the J gene lost 0 bases, with 13 bases spanning the gap. The CDR3 runs 14 residues. Germline assignment: CDR1 DFQATT and CDR2 SNEGSKA (reference sequence). The CDR3: CSAPHSAMNTEAFF. Here the CDR3 DNA reads TGCAGTGCTCCCCACAGCGCAATGAACACTGAAGCTTTCTTT.

V gene TRBV5-1 combines with J gene TRBJ2-7; 9 bases line up with TRBD1. The CDR3 has 13 amino acids. V gave up 4 bases and J gave up 5 bases; unmatched junction bases: 4. CDR1 is SGHRS and CDR2 is YFSETQ in the germline V gene. CDR3 nucleotides: TGCGCCAGCAGCCCTGGGACAGGGAACGAGCAGTACTTC. This translates into CASSPGTGNEQYF.

This clone was detected a few times. It may be a read error: a sequence one base away is much more abundant. This chain connects TRBV7-9 to TRBJ1-1, with unresolved D. Germline CDR1 is SEHNR and CDR2 is FQNEAQ (reference sequence). The CDR3 extends over 15 amino acids. Trimming stripped 1 base from V and 3 bases from J, with 12 bases between. CDR3 DNA sequence: TGTGCCAGCAGCTTAGACCCGGTCCGGGACACTGAAGCTTTCTTT. It translates to CASSLDPVRDTEAFF.

This clone was seen many times. This chain links TRBV5-1 with TRBJ2-1, with 7 positions matching TRBD2. Germline assignment: CDR1 SGHRS and CDR2 YFSETQ. The CDR3 length is 15 residues. J lost 2 bases, V lost 4 bases, and 6 bases had no gene match. The CDR3 DNA follows: TGCGCCAGCAGCGTGACTAGCCAAGCCTACAATGAGCAGTTCTTC. Encoded protein: CASSVTSQAYNEQFF.